This passage covers 8 T cell receptor beta chains from one sample sequenced in a study of shared clonotypes between healthy human individuals. Here immunoSEQ multiplex PCR was the method, and the copy in TCRdb shows in-frame clones only, minus some. The table includes over a million clones, 96% detected once. The sequencing input was naive CD4+ T cells sorted from blood. Specified subset: CD45RA+ positively selected. The receptor source for this set is a man aged 30 to 39 in good health.

The chain recombines TRBV10-3 with TRBJ1-2; 7 bases map to TRBD1. The germline gives CDR1 ENHRY, CDR2 SYGVKD. This CDR3 is built from 14 residues. J was trimmed by 7 bases and V by 2 bases; bases with no gene match: 7. Here the CDR3 reads CAISEDRAGGGYTF. The DNA of the CDR3 is TGTGCCATCAGTGAGGACAGGGCAGGTGGTGGCTACACCTTC.

The chain uses TRBV5-1 and TRBJ2-1; a possible D gene is TRBD2 (5 bases). Germline V gives CDR1 SGHRS, CDR2 YFSETQ. Trimming pared 0 bases from V and 0 bases from J, leaving 10 bases between. The CDR3 runs 16 residues. The CDR3 here is CASSLAPADSYNEQFF. The CDR3, as DNA: TGCGCCAGCAGCTTGGCCCCAGCGGACTCCTACAATGAGCAGTTCTTC.

The genes are TRBV4-3 and TRBJ2-3; D gene unclear. Germline values: CDR1 LGHNA, CDR2 YSLEER. The V end was cut by 0 bases, the J end by 9 bases, with 16 bases between. This CDR3 contains 15 residues. As DNA, the CDR3 is TGCGCCAGCAGCCAAGATATCTCGGCGGCAAGAACGCAGTATTTT. The encoded protein is CASSQDISAARTQYF.

The J gene is TRBJ1-5, the V gene TRBV6-5; D is undetermined. CDR1 is MNHEY and CDR2 is SVGAGI in the germline V gene. V gave up 4 bases and J gave up 5 bases, with 15 bases separating them. CDR3 size: 15 residues. CDR3 nucleotides: TGTGCCAGCAGTTCAACGGGTGGCCCTCATCAGCCCCAGCATTTT. Protein: CASSSTGGPHQPQHF.

The rearrangement uses TRBV5-1 and TRBJ1-1; no reliable D call. There are 15 residues in the CDR3. Germline V gene sequence: CDR1 SGHRS, CDR2 YFSETQ. V shed 0 bases and J shed 2 bases, with 11 bases lying between them. The DNA for the CDR3 is TGCGCCAGCAGCTTGGACCTGGGCGTAAACACTGAAGCTTTCTTT. Protein product: CASSLDLGVNTEAFF.

The CDR3, as DNA: TGTGCCAGCAGCGCGGAGGGCGCAGGTGAGCAGTTCTTC. Translation: CASSAEGAGEQFF. The genes are TRBV7-9 and TRBJ2-1; perhaps TRBD2 as D (6 bases). Trimming left V 5 bases short and J 9 bases short, with 14 bases between. CDR1 is SEHNR and CDR2 is FQNEAQ in the germline V gene (reference sequence). This CDR3 is built from 13 residues.

This chain joins TRBV7-2 and TRBJ2-2; no clear D gene. V was trimmed by 5 bases and J by 1 base, leaving 8 bases between them. The CDR3 contains 14 residues. The germline V gene encodes CDR1 SGHTA and CDR2 FQGNSA. CDR3: CASSPWGNTGELFF. CDR3 bases: TGTGCCAGCAGCCCATGGGGGAACACCGGGGAGCTGTTTTTT.

The V call is TRBV5-4, the J call TRBJ1-2; perhaps TRBD1 as D (6 bases). CDR1 and CDR2 from the germline V gene are SGHNT and YYREEE (reference sequence). The ends were cut back, 4 bases at V and 4 bases at J, with 20 bases in the middle. This CDR3 has 16 residues. The CDR3 sequence is CASSLAGGARGYGYTF. Here the CDR3 DNA reads TGTGCCAGCAGCCTGGCGGGGGGGGCGCGGGGCTATGGCTACACCTTC.